These 26 T cell receptor beta chains came from one sample sequenced in a study of blood T cell repertoires in COVID-19. Assay: immunoSEQ multiplex PCR; the TCRdb copy retains only in-frame clones and omits some. The sample carries 250,000 to 300,000 clones, 85% to 90% recorded once. What was sequenced was peripheral blood. The receptor source for this set is a young man with active or convalescent COVID-19.

The chain joins TRBV4-1 to TRBJ1-2; TRBD1 matches 8 bases. The CDR3 totals 16 residues. The junction had 12 bases not matched to a gene; V was cut back by 1 base and J by 8 bases. The germline V gene encodes CDR1 MGHRA and CDR2 YSYEKL. CDR3 nucleotides: TGCGCCAGCAGCCAAGTTGCGGGGACAGGTCACAAGGGCTACACCTTC. Its protein product is CASSQVAGTGHKGYTF.

The rearrangement uses TRBV12-3 or TRBV12-4 and TRBJ2-1; no firm D call. The ends were cut back, 0 bases at V and 9 bases at J, with 6 bases in the middle. The CDR3 contains 12 residues. The CDR3 sequence is CASSLAPSEQFF. CDR3 coding DNA: TGTGCCAGCAGTTTAGCCCCTAGTGAGCAGTTCTTC.

The chain has TRBV30 and TRBJ1-2; no clear D. The germline CDR1 and CDR2 sequences are GTSNPN and SVGIG (reference sequence). The CDR3 is 11 residues long. The germline V and J ends were trimmed by 3 bases and 8 bases, with 10 bases remaining between them. CDR3 region: CAWRQTYGYTF. The CDR3 bases are TGTGCCTGGAGGCAAACTTACGGCTACACCTTC.

This clone appeared once. V and J are TRBV5-4 and TRBJ2-3; D might be TRBD2 (5 bases). Germline V gene lookup returns CDR1 SGHNT and CDR2 YYREEE (reference sequence). The V end lost 6 bases, the J end lost 3 bases, and 11 bases lay between the germline ends. The length of the CDR3 is 13 residues. The CDR3 loop reads CASTTRGTDTQYF. CDR3 coding DNA: TGTGCCAGCACCACAAGAGGGACAGATACGCAGTATTTT.

The chain links TRBV4-3 to TRBJ2-6; D uncertain. Per the germline V gene, CDR1 is LGHNA and CDR2 is YSLEER. The CDR3 runs to 16 residues. The V end lost 0 bases, the J end lost 0 bases, and 6 bases lay between the germline ends. CDR3 nucleotides: TGCGCCAGCAGCCAAGATCTAATCTCTGGGGCCAACGTCCTGACTTTC. This codes for CASSQDLISGANVLTF.

The CDR3 coding sequence is TGTGCCAGCAGTTACGTCTCCCTCCGCTCCTACAATGAGCAGTTCTTC. Its translation is CASSYVSLRSYNEQFF. V usage is TRBV6-6 and J usage is TRBJ2-1, with D hard to call. V lost 2 bases to trimming and J lost 0 bases, with 11 bases between them. The CDR3 length is 16 residues. Germline V gene sequence: CDR1 MNHNY, CDR2 SVGAGI (reference sequence).

The chain combines TRBV2 with TRBJ2-3, with D hard to call. Trimming pared 5 bases from V and 4 bases from J, leaving 7 bases between. The CDR3 is made up of 12 amino acids. CDR1 and CDR2 (germline): SNHLY, FYNNEI. The CDR3 DNA is TGTGCCAGCAGTACCTCAGCAGATACGCAGTATTTT. Translating it yields CASSTSADTQYF.

The chain joins TRBV7-9 to TRBJ1-1; D perhaps matches TRBD1 (6 bases). Germline values: CDR1 SEHNR, CDR2 FQNEAQ (reference sequence). The V end lost 6 bases, the J end lost 1 base, and 21 bases lay between the germline ends. There are 17 residues in the CDR3. The CDR3 protein is CASSLNRGSPGNTEAFF. CDR3 DNA sequence: TGTGCCAGCAGTTTGAATAGGGGGTCCCCGGGGAACACTGAAGCTTTCTTT.

The chain combines TRBV6-2 or TRBV6-3 with TRBJ1-2, with 9 bases identical to TRBD1. V lost 7 bases, J lost 2 bases, and 8 bases stayed unmatched. The CDR3 is made up of 15 amino acids. Germline loops: CDR1 MNHEY, CDR2 SVGEGT. The CDR3 sequence: CASTPQGQGNYGYTF. CDR3 DNA: TGTGCCAGCACCCCCCAGGGACAGGGCAACTATGGCTACACCTTC.

V usage is TRBV18 and J usage is TRBJ1-3; D ambiguous. This CDR3 region has 16 residues. V was clipped by 6 bases and J by 0 bases, with 15 bases between them. Germline V lookup: CDR1 KGHSH, CDR2 LQKENI. CDR3 loop: CASSVGSTLSGNTIYF. CDR3 sequence (DNA): TGTGCCAGCTCTGTGGGGAGTACGCTCTCTGGAAACACCATATATTTT.

The chain uses TRBV19 and TRBJ1-6; TRBD1 might be the D (6 bases). The V gene lost 3 bases and the J gene lost 7 bases, with 10 bases spanning the gap. Germline V lookup: CDR1 LNHDA, CDR2 SQIVND (reference sequence). This CDR3 is built from 14 residues. In DNA form, the CDR3 reads TGTGCCAGTAGTATTATTCAGGGGAATTCACCCCTCCACTTT. It encodes CASSIIQGNSPLHF.

The V gene is TRBV10-2, the J gene TRBJ2-2, with D tentatively TRBD1 (5 bases). The CDR3 is 12 residues long. Deletions cut 7 bases from V and 16 bases from J, with 19 bases between. The V gene's germline CDR1 is WSHSY and CDR2 SAAADI. The CDR3 here is CASMGYQGGQFF. The CDR3 DNA sequence: TGCGCCAGCATGGGGTATCAGGGCGGCCAGTTTTTT.

V is TRBV28 and J is TRBJ2-3, with 9 bases that match TRBD2. The CDR3 extends over 13 amino acids. Looked up from germline, CDR1 is MDHEN and CDR2 is SYDVKM. J lost 2 bases, V lost 8 bases, and 2 bases had no gene match. The CDR3 DNA is TGTGCCAGCCCTAGCGGGATCACAGATACGCAGTATTTT. It codes for CASPSGITDTQYF.

This clone was found once. The chain links TRBV5-4 to TRBJ2-2; D possibly corresponds to TRBD1 (5 bases). Trimming removed 0 bases from V and 6 bases from J, with 9 bases in between. Germline assignment: CDR1 SGHNT and CDR2 YYREEE (reference sequence). The CDR3 loop spans 14 amino acids. The CDR3 loop reads CASSLGGVAGELFF. CDR3 in DNA: TGTGCCAGCAGCTTGGGGGGCGTCGCCGGGGAGCTGTTTTTT.

The chain recombines TRBV9 with TRBJ1-1; possibly TRBD1 for D (5 bases). V was trimmed by 0 bases and J by 1 base, leaving 10 bases between them. The CDR3 contains 15 residues. The germline V gene encodes CDR1 SGDLS and CDR2 YYNGEE. The CDR3 DNA is TGTGCCAGCAGCGTAGGGGGACTAAAGAACACTGAAGCTTTCTTT. Protein sequence: CASSVGGLKNTEAFF.

There are a few counts of this clone. The V and J genes are TRBV19 and TRBJ1-2; D is perhaps TRBD1 (5 bases). CDR1 is LNHDA and CDR2 is SQIVND in the germline V gene (reference sequence). Trimming cost V 5 bases and J 4 bases, with 11 bases left between them. This CDR3 is 13 amino acids long. CDR3 amino acids: CASSGGILYGYTF. In DNA form, the CDR3 reads TGTGCCAGTAGTGGGGGGATACTCTATGGCTACACCTTC.

This chain connects TRBV28 to TRBJ1-4; no clear D. The CDR3 is 12 amino acids. V was shortened by 2 bases and J by 8 bases, with 6 bases between the two germline ends. Germline loops: CDR1 MDHEN, CDR2 SYDVKM. CDR3 DNA sequence: TGTGCCAGCAGTTTAAGGGAGGAAAAACTGTTTTTT. Protein sequence: CASSLREEKLFF.

This clone was detected once. The rearrangement uses TRBV15 and TRBJ1-4, with 9 bases aligning to TRBD1. The CDR3 length is 18 residues. The V and J ends lost 8 bases and 0 bases, in that order; junction bases with no gene match: 13. Germline lookup yields CDR1 LNHNV and CDR2 YYDKDF (reference sequence). This chain's CDR3 is CATCSGTGWSTTNEKLFF. The CDR3 DNA reads TGTGCCACCTGCTCCGGGACAGGGTGGAGTACAACTAATGAAAAACTGTTTTTT.

To note about this clone: Additional DNA sequences in this sample encode the identical CDR3. The chain employs TRBV15 and TRBJ2-7; D is uncertain. The germline V gene encodes CDR1 LNHNV and CDR2 YYDKDF (reference sequence). V was cut by 3 bases and J by 1 base, with 7 bases left in between. The CDR3 spans 13 residues. The CDR3 spells CATSRSRSYEQYF. The CDR3 DNA sequence: TGTGCCACCAGCAGGAGCCGATCCTACGAGCAGTACTTC.

The V and J genes are TRBV5-4 and TRBJ2-3; D is possibly TRBD2 (6 bases). CDR1 is SGHNT and CDR2 is YYREEE in the germline V gene (reference sequence). This CDR3 contains 16 residues. Trimming cost V 2 bases and J 0 bases, with 13 bases left between them. This chain's CDR3 is CASSLHRDSSTDTQYF. CDR3 DNA: TGTGCCAGCAGCTTACACCGGGACTCCAGCACAGATACGCAGTATTTT.

The chain is built from TRBV6-2 or TRBV6-3 and TRBJ2-1; 7 nucleotides agree with TRBD2. Trimming removed 0 bases from V and 6 bases from J; junction bases left unmatched: 17. Germline V CDR1 and CDR2: MNHEY, SVGEGT. The CDR3 has 19 residues. The DNA of the CDR3 is TGTGCCAGCAGTTACTCGATAGTATCCGGGACTAAAAGCTCCAATGAGCAGTTCTTC. Its protein product is CASSYSIVSGTKSSNEQFF.

V gene TRBV7-8 combines with J gene TRBJ1-5; D uncertain. Germline CDR1 reads SGHVS; CDR2 reads FQNEAQ. Trimming left V 0 bases short and J 8 bases short, with 17 bases between. The CDR3 has 16 residues. The CDR3: CASSLAQSRLIKPQHF. As DNA, the CDR3 is TGTGCCAGCAGCTTAGCTCAAAGCAGGTTGATAAAGCCCCAGCATTTT. Full variable domain (remainder filled in from reference TRBV7-8 and TRBJ1-5): GAGVSQSPRYKVAKRGQDVALRCDPISGHVSLFWYQQALGQGPEFLTYFQNEAQLDKSGLPSDRFFAERPEGSVSTLKIQRTQQEDSAVYLCASSLAQSRLIKPQHFGDGTRLSIL.

V and J are TRBV28 and TRBJ1-2; 7 bases match TRBD1. Unmatched junction bases numbered 10, after V lost 4 bases and J lost 2 bases. The CDR3 contains 16 residues. Germline values: CDR1 MDHEN, CDR2 SYDVKM. The CDR3 loop reads CASSSITGVANYGYTF. In nucleotides, the CDR3 is TGTGCCAGCAGTTCCATCACAGGGGTTGCGAACTATGGCTACACCTTC.

The genes are TRBV2 and TRBJ2-5; TRBD2 might be the D (5 bases). This CDR3 has 16 amino acids. V lost 10 bases and J lost 3, with 24 bases in between. Germline V lookup: CDR1 SNHLY, CDR2 FYNNEI. The CDR3 DNA reads as TGTGCCATCAGCCTGCCCGCTCGGACTGTTAAAGAGACCCAGTACTTC. Translating it yields CAISLPARTVKETQYF.

The chain joins TRBV5-5 to TRBJ2-3; the D is unclear. CDR1 and CDR2 (germline): SGHKS, YYEKEE (reference sequence). V lost 3 bases and J lost 4, with 9 bases in between. This CDR3 has 13 residues. DNA for the CDR3: TGTGCCAGCAGCTACCCTAGATCAGATACGCAGTATTTT. It yields the protein CASSYPRSDTQYF. Full variable domain (missing parts from reference TRBV5-5 and TRBJ2-3): DAGVTQSPTHLIKTRGQQVTLRCSPISGHKSVSWYQQVLGQGPQFIFQYYEKEERGRGNFPDRFSARQFPNYSSELNVNALLLGDSALYLCASSYPRSDTQYFGPGTRLTVL.

The chain uses TRBV2 and TRBJ1-1; possible D gene TRBD1, 6 bases. Trimming pared 6 bases from V and 5 bases from J, leaving 10 bases between. The CDR3 is made up of 12 amino acids. CDR1 is SNHLY and CDR2 is FYNNEI in the germline V gene. DNA of the CDR3: TGTGCCAGCAGGGACAGAAGAACTGAAGCTTTCTTT. Amino acids: CASRDRRTEAFF.